The clone carrying this TCR beta chain was counted ten times or more. BIOMED2 TRB-A/B primer pools were used in multiplex TRB PCR. TCRdb fed the multiplex PCR reads into MiXCR, producing one record per CDR3 protein. The sample includes some 13,000 distinct CDR3 sequences, roughly 23% of them seen just once. These data are taken from a study of T and B cells in COVID-19 patients. On the study more broadly: COVID-19 patients gave peripheral blood either during active infection or after recovery.

J lost 4 bases, V lost 2 bases, and 6 bases had no gene match. Germline-derived CDR1 and CDR2 are SGHDT and YYEEEE. The CDR3 has 14 amino acids. From blood, about 250-500 ng of genomic DNA served as TRB template. The sequence was collected from a human donor who had recovered from COVID-19. Material for sequencing was blood. The rearrangement uses TRBV5-6 and TRBJ2-7; TRBD1 agrees at 7 bases. The CDR3 spells CASSLGPGGYEQYF. The CDR3 DNA is TGTGCCAGCAGCTTAGGGCCAGGGGGTTACGAGCAGTACTTC. The whole variable domain, filled in from reference TRBV5-6 and TRBJ2-7, reads DAGVTQSPTHLIKTRGQQVTLRCSPKSGHDTVSWYQQALGQGPQFIFQYYEEEERQRGNFPDRFSGHQFPNYSSELNVNALLLGDSALYLCASSLGPGGYEQYFGPGTRLTVT.